This T cell receptor beta chain was captured by sequencing in a study of shared clonotypes between healthy human individuals (dated by TCRdb to 2018 to 2020). About the investigation overall: A couple of women and a few men aged 18 to 49 years were included in the cohort. Per donor, three plates each were used for CD4 naive and CD4 memory, two for CD8 naive, and one for CD8 memory. Blood TCR repertoires of several healthy adults were deeply sequenced to estimate repertoire size and the extent of clonotype sharing between individuals. To increase sequencing depth and limit assay-specific biases, TCR repertoire library preparation and sequencing were carried out by different laboratories using diverse techniques. Leukapheresis yielded between about 0.94 and 9.5 billion PBMCs per donor. What the research found in general, with its limitations: Roughly 5% of naive CD4, around 4% of naive CD8, about 2.1% of memory CD4, and about 0.4% of memory CD8 clonotypes were shared across several donors. Pairwise subsampling indicated that sequencing depth was expected to affect the degree of clonotype sharing among donors. Estimated clonotype richness was generally larger for naive than for memory subsets. Rarefaction of sorted-subset datasets indicated incomplete sequencing despite the large sequencing depth. Only blood was sampled, and tissue TCR repertoires likely differ from those in blood. Compared with non-shared clonotypes, clonotypes shared by all four sorted-subset donors had higher generation probabilities. Because the study included a small number of donors, the genetic and exposure-history diversity represented was limited.

From its cysteine to its phenylalanine, the CDR3 spans 11 amino acids. Here the CDR3 DNA is all that survives: 33 bases in frame from base 1. The germline V gene (reference sequence) gives CDR1 as DFQATT and CDR2 as SNEGSKA. The junction shows trimming of 2 bases on V and 8 bases on J, plus 9 bases between the germline ends. Using the deep immunoSEQ assay, multiplex PCR amplified TCR CDR3 regions from genomic DNA. For each cell subset, the extracted genomic DNA was distributed evenly across all wells of several immunoSEQ 96-well plates, and each plate served as one replicate. For sorted subsets, each replicate PCR was loaded with about 0.2 ug genomic DNA, equivalent to 30,000 or so T cell genomes. Purified libraries were quantified with a Qubit 3.0 fluorometer, sized on a Bioanalyzer 2100, and re-quantified with the KAPA Library Quantification kit. Every immunoSEQ 96-well plate was sequenced on a separate single-read 150-cycle Illumina NextSeq 550 flow cell. On the authors' methods: Because the immunoSEQ output held only junctional sequences and lacked quality scores, the filtering could not match the filtering applied to full-length reads. Sequences were annotated with PyIR, a Python wrapper for IgBLAST v1.9, using IMGT germline references to assign V/J genes and CDR3. Reads were filtered out if the reads had weak V/J assignments (E-value above 1e-6), no CDR3, stop codons, out-of-frame junctions, or ambiguous translated residues. V3J clonotypes were defined as sequences sharing an identical inferred V gene, J gene, and CDR3 amino acid sequence. The percentage overlap between two repertoires was calculated by dividing the number of shared unique clonotypes by the size of the smaller repertoire. Richness of each repertoire was evaluated using RTK rarefaction, the Chao1 estimator, and Recon v2.1 estimates of unobserved clonotypes. Generation probabilities were computed with OLGA for all TCRbeta clonotypes obtained by the gDNA method from several donors. The clones in this table, taken by TCRdb from immuneACCESS, are in-frame only. Not every clone is retained; where verified, under half of the shortfall comes from an unresolved V gene, and the cause of the rest is unknown. V and J calls and clone size are those listed in that table; D and trimming were worked out from the DNA. Across this sample there are about 1 million clones, with about 75% seen only once. The top ten hold over 1.3% of the sample.

Donors were healthy HIV-negative adults with no recently reported acute infections or vaccinations. All donors were Caucasian adults living in Nashville, Tennessee, USA. CD4+ T cells were enriched by magnetic negative selection, after which naive cells were positively selected on CD45RA and the negative fraction was taken as the memory subset. Blood was collected by leukapheresis, and PBMCs were isolated by Ficoll-Histopaque density gradient centrifugation and then cryopreserved in liquid nitrogen vapor phase. Analytical flow cytometry was used to check the purity and quantity of each magnetically sorted T cell population. Genomic DNA was isolated from every sorted fraction and measured by UV absorbance on a Nanodrop 2000c. Concerning this clone itself: Its antigen is still unknown. No clone much larger than this one lies a single base away; base qualities are absent.

The TCR was taken from a man aged 18-30 years in good health. The chain is made from TRBV20-1 and TRBJ1-1, with a weak D call of TRBD1 (6 bases match). Sample: memory CD4+ T cells sorted from blood. In the paper's terms, the cell subset or site label means: CD45RA-negative fraction. The nucleotide sequence reads as follows: TGCAGTGCTAGATTTACAGGGGAAGCTTTCTTT. It codes for CSARFTGEAFF.